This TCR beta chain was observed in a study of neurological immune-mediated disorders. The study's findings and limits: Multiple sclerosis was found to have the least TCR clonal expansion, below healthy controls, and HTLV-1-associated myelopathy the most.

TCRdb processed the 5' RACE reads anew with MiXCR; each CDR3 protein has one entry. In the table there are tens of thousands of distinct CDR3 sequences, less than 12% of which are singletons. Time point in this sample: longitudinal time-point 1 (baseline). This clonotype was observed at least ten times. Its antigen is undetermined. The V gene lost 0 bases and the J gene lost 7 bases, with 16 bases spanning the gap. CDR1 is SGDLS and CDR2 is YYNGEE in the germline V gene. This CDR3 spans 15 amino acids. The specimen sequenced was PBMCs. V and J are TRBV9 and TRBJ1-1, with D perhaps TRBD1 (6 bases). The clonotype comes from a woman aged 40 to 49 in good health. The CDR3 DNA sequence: TGTGCCAGCAGCGTAGGGGATACTGTAGGGGGTGAAGCTTTCTTT. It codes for CASSVGDTVGGEAFF. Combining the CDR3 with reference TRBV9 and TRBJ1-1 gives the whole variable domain DSGVTQTPKHLITATGQRVTLRCSPRSGDLSVYWYQQSLDQGLQFLIQYYNGEERAKGNILERFSAQQFPDLHSELNLSSLELGDSALYFCASSVGDTVGGEAFFGQGTRLTVV.